This record covers a single T cell receptor (beta chain). Its antigen is not known. Amplification of TCR beta CDR3 regions was performed using RNA transcripts as template. RT-PCR in the first round (using the HTBI primer set) targeted the TCR CDR3. One entry per CDR3 protein, called by TCRdb with MiXCR from the multiplex PCR reads. The profile shows about 400,000 distinct CDR3 sequences, roughly 15% of them singletons. The record originates from a study of T cells in Graves' hyperthyroidism and ophthalmopathy. Study results and caveats: The model identified upcoming ophthalmopathy a median approximately six months ahead of onset.

This sample holds PBMCs from under 11 ml fresh peripheral blood. Germline assignment: CDR1 SGHRS and CDR2 YFSETQ. The ends were cut back, 4 bases at V and 6 bases at J, with 17 bases in the middle. This CDR3 is built from 14 residues. The chain recombines TRBV5-1 with TRBJ2-7, with a weak D call TRBD1 (6 bases). Sequenced sample: blood. This receptor was identified in a woman in her fifties or sixties with Graves' ophthalmopathy. CDR3 nucleotide sequence: TGCGCCAGCAGCGGGCTGGGGGCGCTTGGCGAGCAGTACTTC. Translation: CASSGLGALGEQYF. The full variable domain, in which reference TRBV5-1 and TRBJ2-7 provide the parts outside the CDR3, is KAGVTQTPRYLIKTRGQQVTLSCSPISGHRSVSWYQQTPGQGLQFLFEYFSETQRNKGNFPGRFSGRQFSNSRSEMNVSTLELGDSALYLCASSGLGALGEQYFGPGTRLTVT.